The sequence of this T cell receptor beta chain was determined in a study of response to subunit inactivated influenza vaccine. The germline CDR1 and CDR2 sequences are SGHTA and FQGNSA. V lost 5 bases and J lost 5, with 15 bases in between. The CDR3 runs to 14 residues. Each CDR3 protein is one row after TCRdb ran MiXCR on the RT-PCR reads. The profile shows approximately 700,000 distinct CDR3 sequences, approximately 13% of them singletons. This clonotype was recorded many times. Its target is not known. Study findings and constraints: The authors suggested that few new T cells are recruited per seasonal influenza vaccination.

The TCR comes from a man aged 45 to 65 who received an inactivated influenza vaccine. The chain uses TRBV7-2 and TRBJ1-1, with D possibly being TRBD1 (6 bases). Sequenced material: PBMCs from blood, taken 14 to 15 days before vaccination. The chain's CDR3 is CASSNRVGGTEAFF. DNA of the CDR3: TGTGCCAGCAGCAACAGGGTGGGGGGGACTGAAGCTTTCTTT.